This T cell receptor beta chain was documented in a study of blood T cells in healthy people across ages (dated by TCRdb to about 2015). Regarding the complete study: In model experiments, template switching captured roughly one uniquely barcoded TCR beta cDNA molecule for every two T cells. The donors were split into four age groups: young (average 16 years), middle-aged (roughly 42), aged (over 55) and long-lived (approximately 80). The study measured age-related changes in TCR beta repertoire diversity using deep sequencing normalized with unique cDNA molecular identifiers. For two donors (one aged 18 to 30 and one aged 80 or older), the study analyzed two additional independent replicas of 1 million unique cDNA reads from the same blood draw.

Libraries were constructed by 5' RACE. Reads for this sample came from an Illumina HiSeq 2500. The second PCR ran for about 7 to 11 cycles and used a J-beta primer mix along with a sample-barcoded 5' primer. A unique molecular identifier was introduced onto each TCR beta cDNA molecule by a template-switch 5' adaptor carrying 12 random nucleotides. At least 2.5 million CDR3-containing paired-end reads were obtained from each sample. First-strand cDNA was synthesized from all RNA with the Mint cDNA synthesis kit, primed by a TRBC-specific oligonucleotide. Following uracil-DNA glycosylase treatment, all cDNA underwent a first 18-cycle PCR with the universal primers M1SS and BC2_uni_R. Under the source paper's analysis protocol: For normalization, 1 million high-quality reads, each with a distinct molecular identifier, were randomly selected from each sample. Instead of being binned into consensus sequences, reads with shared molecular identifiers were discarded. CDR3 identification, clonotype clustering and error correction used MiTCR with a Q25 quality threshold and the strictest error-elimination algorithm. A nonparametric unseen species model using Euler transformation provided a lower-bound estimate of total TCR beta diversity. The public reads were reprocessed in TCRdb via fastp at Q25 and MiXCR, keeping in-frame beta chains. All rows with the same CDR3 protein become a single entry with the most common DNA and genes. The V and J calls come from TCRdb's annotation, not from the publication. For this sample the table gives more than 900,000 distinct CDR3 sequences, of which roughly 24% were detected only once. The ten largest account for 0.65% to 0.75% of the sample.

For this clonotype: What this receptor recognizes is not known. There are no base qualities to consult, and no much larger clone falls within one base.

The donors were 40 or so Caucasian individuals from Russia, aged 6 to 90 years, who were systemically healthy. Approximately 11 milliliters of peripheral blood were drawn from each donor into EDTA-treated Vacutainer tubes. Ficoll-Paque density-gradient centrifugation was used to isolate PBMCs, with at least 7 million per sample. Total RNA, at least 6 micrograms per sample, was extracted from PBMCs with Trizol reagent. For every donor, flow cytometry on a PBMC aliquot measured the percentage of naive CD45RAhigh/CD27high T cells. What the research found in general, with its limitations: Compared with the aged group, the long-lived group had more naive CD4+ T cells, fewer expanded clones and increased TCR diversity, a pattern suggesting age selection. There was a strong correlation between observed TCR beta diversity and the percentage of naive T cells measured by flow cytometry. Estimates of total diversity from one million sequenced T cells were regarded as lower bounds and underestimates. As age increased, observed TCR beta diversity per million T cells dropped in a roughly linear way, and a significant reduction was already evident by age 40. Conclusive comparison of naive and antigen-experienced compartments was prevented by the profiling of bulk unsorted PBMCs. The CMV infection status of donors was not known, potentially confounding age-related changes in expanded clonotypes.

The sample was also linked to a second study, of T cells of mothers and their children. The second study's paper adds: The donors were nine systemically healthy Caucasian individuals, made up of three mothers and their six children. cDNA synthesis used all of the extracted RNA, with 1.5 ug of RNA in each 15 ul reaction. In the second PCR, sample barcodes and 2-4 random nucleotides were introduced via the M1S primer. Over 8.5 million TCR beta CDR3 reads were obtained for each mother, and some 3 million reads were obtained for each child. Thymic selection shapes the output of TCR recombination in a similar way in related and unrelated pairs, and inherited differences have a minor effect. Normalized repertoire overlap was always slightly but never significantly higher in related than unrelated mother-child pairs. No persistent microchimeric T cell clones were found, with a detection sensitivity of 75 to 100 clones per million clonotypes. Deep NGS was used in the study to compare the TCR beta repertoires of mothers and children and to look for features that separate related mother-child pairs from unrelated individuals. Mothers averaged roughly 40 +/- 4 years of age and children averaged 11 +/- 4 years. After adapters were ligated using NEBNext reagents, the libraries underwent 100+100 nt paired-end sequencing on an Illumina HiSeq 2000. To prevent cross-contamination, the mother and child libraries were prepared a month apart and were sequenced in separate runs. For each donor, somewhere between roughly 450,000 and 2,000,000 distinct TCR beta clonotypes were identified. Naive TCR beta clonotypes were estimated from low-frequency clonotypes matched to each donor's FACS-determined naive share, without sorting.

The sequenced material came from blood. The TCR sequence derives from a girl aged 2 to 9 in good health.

The DNA reads TGTGCCAGCAGCGCGACAGACCGTAATGAAAAACTGTTTTTT. Translation gives CASSATDRNEKLFF. This chain joins TRBV9 to TRBJ1-4; the D gene is perhaps TRBD1, on 5 matching bases. The CDR3 holds 14 amino acids from the cysteine to the phenylalanine. CDR3 DNA is the only sequence kept; it has 42 bases, read in frame from the first base. The trim is 3 bases for V and 4 bases for J, with a gap of 10 bases between the germline ends. Via the germline V gene, CDR1 is SGDLS and CDR2 YYNGEE.